The 18 T cell receptor beta chains presented below share a single source sample, sequenced in a study of blood T cell repertoires in COVID-19. Sequencing used immunoSEQ multiplex PCR; TCRdb keeps in-frame clones, though not all of them. The sample shows 25,000 to 30,000 clones, 80% to 90% of them seen only once. Sequences were obtained from peripheral blood. These receptors were taken from a woman at least 80 years old with COVID-19, enrolled during active disease.

This clone showed up just a few times. The chain employs TRBV7-9 and TRBJ1-4; a possible D gene is TRBD1 (5 bases). CDR3 length: 14 amino acids. CDR1 and CDR2 from the germline V gene are SEHNR and FQNEAQ (reference sequence). V gave up 6 bases and J gave up 1 base, with 9 bases separating them. CDR3 DNA: TGTGCCAGCAGTTCGGGGGGAACTAATGAAAAACTGTTTTTT. It codes for CASSSGGTNEKLFF.

The chain has TRBV27 and TRBJ1-2; D perhaps matches TRBD1 (5 bases). Germline loops: CDR1 MNHEY, CDR2 SMNVEV (reference sequence). The V and J ends lost 2 bases and 5 bases respectively, with 12 bases between them. This CDR3 is 14 amino acids long. This chain's CDR3 is CASSLGTMGYGYTF. The CDR3 bases are TGTGCCAGCAGTTTAGGGACTATGGGGTATGGCTACACCTTC.

This clone was observed a handful of times. CDR3 amino acids: CASSGGPFRNTEAFF. CDR3 DNA sequence: TGCGCCAGCAGCGGGGGCCCGTTTAGGAACACTGAAGCTTTCTTT. V gene TRBV5-1 combines with J gene TRBJ1-1; tentatively, D is TRBD1 (6 bases). V dropped 4 bases and J dropped 1 base, with 14 bases sitting between them. CDR3 length: 15 amino acids. Per germline, CDR1 SGHRS and CDR2 YFSETQ. The full variable domain, its missing parts supplied by reference TRBV5-1 and TRBJ1-1, is KAGVTQTPRYLIKTRGQQVTLSCSPISGHRSVSWYQQTPGQGLQFLFEYFSETQRNKGNFPGRFSGRQFSNSRSEMNVSTLELGDSALYLCASSGGPFRNTEAFFGQGTRLTVV.

The CDR3 is CASSPGRDYGYTF. The CDR3, as DNA: TGCGCCAGCAGCCCTGGCAGGGATTATGGCTACACCTTC. The chain recombines TRBV4-1 with TRBJ1-2, with D possibly being TRBD1 (5 bases). This CDR3 contains 13 residues. The germline V and J ends were trimmed by 4 bases and 5 bases, with 11 bases remaining between them. Germline CDR1 MGHRA, CDR2 YSYEKL.

The rearrangement links TRBV21-1 to TRBJ2-3; TRBD1, as called in the table, went unchecked against the DNA. TRBV21-1 is designated a pseudogene. The CDR3 has 23 amino acids. Here the CDR3 reads CASSKEGLEDRDTVLAITDTQYF. The CDR3 DNA follows: TGTGCCAGCAGCAAAGAAGGGTTGGAGGACAGGGACACAGTATTGGCGATCACAGATACGCAGTATTTT.

This clone was recorded once. This chain connects TRBV6-1 to TRBJ1-5, with D unclear. The CDR3 spans 15 residues. CDR1 is MNHNS, CDR2 SASEGT, per germline. The V gene lost 4 bases and the J gene lost 2 bases, with 12 bases spanning the gap. CDR3 DNA sequence: TGTGCCAGCAGTGCCCGAGGGAGAGGCAATCAGCCCCAGCATTTT. It translates to CASSARGRGNQPQHF.

The rearrangement uses TRBV30 and TRBJ2-2; 7 bases match TRBD1. This CDR3 is 14 amino acids long. CDR1 and CDR2 from the germline V gene are GTSNPN and SVGIG (reference sequence). After removal of 7 bases from V and 0 bases from J, the junction contained 5 bases not matched to a gene. The CDR3 is CALQGSPNTGELFF. In DNA, the CDR3 is TGTGCCTTACAGGGGAGTCCGAACACCGGGGAGCTGTTTTTT.

V gene TRBV18 combines with J gene TRBJ1-3, with D hard to call. Between the trimmed V and J ends, which lost 2 bases and 4 bases, there was a span of 9 bases. CDR1 KGHSH and CDR2 LQKENI come from the germline V gene. The length of the CDR3 is 14 residues. The CDR3 coding sequence is TGTGCCAGCTCACCAGAGGCCGAAGGAAACACCATATATTTT. Its translation: CASSPEAEGNTIYF. Variable domain in full (rest from reference TRBV18 and TRBJ1-3): NAGVMQNPRHLVRRRGQEARLRCSPMKGHSHVYWYRQLPEEGLKFMVYLQKENIIDESGMPKERFSAEFPKEGPSILRIQQVVRGDSAAYFCASSPEAEGNTIYFGEGSWLTVV.

This chain connects TRBV27 to TRBJ1-1; tentatively, D is TRBD1 (6 bases). Per the germline V gene, CDR1 is MNHEY and CDR2 is SMNVEV (reference sequence). V was shortened by 7 bases and J by 5 bases, with 20 bases between the two germline ends. The CDR3 loop spans 15 amino acids. This CDR3 reads CASTLKRGRGTEAFF. CDR3 in DNA: TGTGCCAGCACCCTAAAGAGGGGGAGAGGAACTGAAGCTTTCTTT.

The V call is TRBV4-2, the J call TRBJ2-2, with D unclear. Per the germline V gene, CDR1 is LGHNA and CDR2 is YNFKEQ. This CDR3 has 15 residues. Trimming took 4 bases from V and 4 from J, leaving 13 bases between them. The DNA for the CDR3 is TGTGCCAGCAGCCCATCAGGCATGGTCACCGGGGAGCTGTTTTTT. Translated: CASSPSGMVTGELFF.

This clone was observed a few times. This chain connects TRBV19 to TRBJ1-5; TRBD1 matches 8 bases. Germline values: CDR1 LNHDA, CDR2 SQIVND (reference sequence). The CDR3 covers 16 residues. J lost 2 bases, V lost 5 bases, and 8 bases had no gene match. The CDR3 here is CASSSRTGSGNQPQHF. CDR3 in DNA: TGTGCCAGTAGTTCGCGGACAGGGTCAGGCAATCAGCCCCAGCATTTT.

In its sample, this clone was seen once. CDR3 nucleotide sequence: TGTGCCAGCAGCTTGGCGACTAGCGGGGTTACCGGGGAGCTGTTTTTT. Its protein product is CASSLATSGVTGELFF. The chain is built from TRBV5-4 and TRBJ2-2; TRBD2 matches at 11 bases. CDR1 is SGHNT, CDR2 YYREEE, per germline (reference sequence). The CDR3 is 16 residues long. J was trimmed by 5 bases and V by 0 bases; bases with no gene match: 3.

This clone was observed a single time. This chain connects TRBV2 to TRBJ1-2; 7 bases fit TRBD1. Germline V gives CDR1 SNHLY, CDR2 FYNNEI. V lost 3 bases to trimming and J lost 4 bases; unmatched junction nucleotides: 8. The CDR3 totals 15 residues. The CDR3 nucleotides read TGTGCCAGCAGTGAGGGGACAGCAAACCTCTATGGCTACACCTTC. This codes for CASSEGTANLYGYTF.

The J gene is TRBJ2-3, the V gene TRBV5-4; D is unclear. The CDR3 length is 11 residues. V was clipped by 6 bases and J by 5 bases, with 7 bases between them. Germline loops: CDR1 SGHNT, CDR2 YYREEE (reference sequence). CDR3 amino acids: CASIFKDTQYF. CDR3 nucleotide sequence: TGTGCCAGCATCTTTAAAGATACGCAGTATTTT.

The chain carries TRBV2 and TRBJ1-1, with no clear D. Germline V lookup: CDR1 SNHLY, CDR2 FYNNEI. The germline V and J ends were trimmed by 8 bases and 8 bases, with 9 bases remaining between them. The CDR3 sequence is 10 residues long. The CDR3 protein is CASGLGEAFF. The CDR3 DNA follows: TGTGCCAGCGGGCTCGGAGAAGCTTTCTTT.

The chain couples TRBV7-9 to TRBJ2-5, with TRBD2 identical over 7 bases. CDR1 SEHNR and CDR2 FQNEAQ come from the germline V gene (reference sequence). The J segment lost 4 bases and the V segment lost 5 bases, leaving 13 bases of the junction unmatched. This CDR3 is 16 amino acids long. CDR3 sequence (DNA): TGTGCCAGCAGCCGCAGACTAGCTGGAACCCTAGAGACCCAGTACTTC. Encoded protein: CASSRRLAGTLETQYF.

The CDR3 DNA follows: TGTGCCACCGGGGCGGGGGGGCCCCCAGATACGCAGTATTTT. This codes for CATGAGGPPDTQYF. The V call is TRBV24-1, the J call TRBJ2-3; 9 nucleotides match TRBD2. This CDR3 spans 14 amino acids. Germline V CDR1 and CDR2: KGHDR, SFDVKD. The V gene end was trimmed by 9 bases and the J gene end by 4 bases; junction bases not matched to a gene: 7.

This chain connects TRBV5-1 to TRBJ2-1; unclear D gene. Looked up from germline, CDR1 is SGHRS and CDR2 is YFSETQ. The CDR3 is 17 residues long. The V end was cut by 0 bases, the J end by 4 bases, with 17 bases between. The CDR3 nucleotides are TGCGCCAGCAGCTTGGGACTCGAGCTGGGTGGATACAATGAGCAGTTCTTC. Amino acid sequence: CASSLGLELGGYNEQFF.